One and the same sample provided the 31 T cell receptor beta chains below, sequenced in a study of cytomegalovirus exposure and HLA in healthy donors. PCR primers comprised 60 Vbeta and 13 Jbeta primers. TCRdb keeps only in-frame clones here, not all; method: immunoSEQ multiplex PCR. Its table records 150,000 to 200,000 clones. Sample: PBMCs. The receptors stem from a woman aged 55-75 years in good health and CMV-seronegative.

The rearrangement joins TRBV2 to TRBJ2-3; 7 bases are a match to TRBD1. The V and J ends lost 5 bases and 0 bases, in that order; junction bases with no gene match: 2. The germline V gene has CDR1 SNHLY and CDR2 FYNNEI. The length of the CDR3 is 14 residues. The CDR3 bases are TGTGCCAGCAGTCGACAGGGAAGCACAGATACGCAGTATTTT. Translation: CASSRQGSTDTQYF.

The rearrangement joins TRBV7-9 to TRBJ1-1; D unresolved. Germline V gives CDR1 SEHNR, CDR2 FQNEAQ (reference sequence). V dropped 5 bases and J dropped 6 bases, with 10 bases sitting between them. The CDR3 is 12 residues long. The CDR3 DNA follows: TGTGCCAGCAGCCCACAGTTTCCTGAAGCTTTCTTT. The encoded protein is CASSPQFPEAFF.

The chain links TRBV6-1 to TRBJ2-6; D gene ambiguous. There are 17 residues in the CDR3. V lost 4 bases, J lost 2 bases, and 15 bases lay in between. Germline CDR1 and CDR2: MNHNS and SASEGT. The CDR3: CASSGLHRIPGANVLTF. CDR3 bases: TGTGCCAGCAGTGGGTTACACAGAATACCTGGGGCCAACGTCCTGACTTTC.

The V and J genes are TRBV4-1 and TRBJ1-2; 7 bases fit TRBD1. J lost 6 bases, V lost 4 bases, and 11 bases had no gene match. Germline V gene lookup returns CDR1 MGHRA and CDR2 YSYEKL. The CDR3 runs to 15 residues. The CDR3: CASSLVPRGVDGYTF. As DNA, the CDR3 is TGCGCCAGCAGCCTAGTCCCCAGGGGGGTTGATGGCTACACCTTC.

The CDR3 DNA is TGTGCCAGCAGCTTAGGGTCCGGGAACACTGAAGCTTTCTTT. It specifies CASSLGSGNTEAFF. This chain links TRBV7-2 with TRBJ1-1; D is unclear. Per germline, CDR1 SGHTA and CDR2 FQGNSA. This CDR3 contains 14 residues. Trimming took off 1 base at V and 1 base at J, with 7 bases between the two ends.

The CDR3 sequence is CASSQGLSGNTIYF. In nucleotides, the CDR3 is TGCGCCAGCAGTCAAGGGCTCTCTGGAAACACCATATATTTT. The chain is built from TRBV23-1 and TRBJ1-3; no clear D gene. TRBV23-1 is an open reading frame whose function is uncertain. Trimming took off 2 bases at V and 0 bases at J, with 5 bases between the two ends. The CDR3 is 14 amino acids.

This chain links TRBV6-1 with TRBJ1-5, with TRBD1 matching 8 bases. CDR3 length equals 16 residues. Germline V gene lookup returns CDR1 MNHNS and CDR2 SASEGT. After removal of 2 bases from V and 2 bases from J, the junction contained 5 bases not matched to a gene. The CDR3 region is CASSEQGALGNQPQHF. The CDR3 nucleotides are TGTGCCAGCAGTGAACAGGGGGCGCTTGGCAATCAGCCCCAGCATTTT.

The chain couples TRBV6-5 to TRBJ2-3; 8 positions agree with TRBD2. This CDR3 has 15 amino acids. The V segment lost 2 bases and the J segment 2 bases; nucleotides outside the gene matches: 3. The germline CDR1 and CDR2 sequences are MNHEY and SVGAGI. The CDR3 reads CASSYVAGITDTQYF. CDR3 sequence (DNA): TGTGCCAGCAGTTACGTAGCGGGAATCACAGATACGCAGTATTTT.

The chain links TRBV5-1 to TRBJ1-2; D call uncertain. Trimming left V 0 bases short and J 0 bases short, with 9 bases between. The V gene's germline CDR1 is SGHRS and CDR2 YFSETQ. The CDR3 runs to 15 residues. This CDR3 reads CASSLGLTPNYGYTF. The CDR3 nucleotides read TGCGCCAGCAGCTTGGGATTGACTCCTAACTATGGCTACACCTTC.

The chain links TRBV19 to TRBJ2-3; 8 bases are shared with TRBD1. Germline V lookup: CDR1 LNHDA, CDR2 SQIVND (reference sequence). V lost 5 bases and J lost 4; bases outside the gene matches: 5. This CDR3 spans 14 amino acids. The CDR3 DNA is TGTGCCAGTAGTCCAATACAGGGGGCAGATACGCAGTATTTT. Translated, it gives CASSPIQGADTQYF. Full variable domain (missing parts from reference TRBV19 and TRBJ2-3): DGGITQSPKYLFRKEGQNVTLSCEQNLNHDAMYWYRQDPGQGLRLIYYSQIVNDFQKGDIAEGYSVSREKKESFPLTVTSAQKNPTAFYLCASSPIQGADTQYFGPGTRLTVL.

CDR3 sequence reads: CASSPPEHNDRGLAGGPEVDEQFF. The CDR3 nucleotides are TGTGCCAGCAGCCCACCAGAGCATAACGACAGGGGACTAGCGGGAGGGCCGGAGGTCGATGAGCAGTTCTTC. This chain connects TRBV12-1 to TRBJ2-1; the D call TRBD2 from the table was never checked on the DNA. TRBV12-1 is tagged as a pseudogene. The CDR3 runs 24 residues.

J is TRBJ1-1 and V is TRBV7-3, with TRBD1 as a possible D gene (6 bases). Trimming shortened V by 4 bases and J by 1 base, and 22 bases separated the two germline ends. Germline values: CDR1 SGHTA, CDR2 FQGTGA. The CDR3 covers 18 residues. The CDR3 DNA reads TGTGCCAGCAGCTCCCACCCCATACTCAGGGGTGCGAACACTGAAGCTTTCTTT. Translation gives CASSSHPILRGANTEAFF.

This chain connects TRBV11-2 to TRBJ1-1; D uncertain. Looked up from germline, CDR1 is SGHAT and CDR2 is FQNNGV. Trimming removed 3 bases from V and 4 bases from J, with 12 bases in between. The CDR3 runs 14 residues. The CDR3 DNA reads TGTGCCAGCAGCTTCATAACGGGATTCACTGAAGCTTTCTTT. This gives the protein CASSFITGFTEAFF.

The chain combines TRBV5-6 with TRBJ1-2; the D is unclear. The CDR3 has 13 residues. V lost 10 bases and J 5 bases, leaving 18 bases between the germline ends. Germline values: CDR1 SGHDT, CDR2 YYEEEE. The CDR3 sequence: CAYYRAGGYGYTF. The CDR3 DNA is TGTGCCTACTACCGGGCGGGCGGGTATGGCTACACCTTC. Filled out from reference TRBV5-6 and TRBJ1-2, the complete variable domain reads DAGVTQSPTHLIKTRGQQVTLRCSPKSGHDTVSWYQQALGQGPQFIFQYYEEEERQRGNFPDRFSGHQFPNYSSELNVNALLLGDSALYLCAYYRAGGYGYTFGSGTRLTVV.

This chain joins TRBV19 and TRBJ1-6, with D uncertain. Germline CDR1 LNHDA, CDR2 SQIVND (reference sequence). The CDR3 is made up of 17 amino acids. Trimming shortened V by 1 base and J by 0 bases, and 10 bases separated the two germline ends. The DNA of the CDR3 is TGTGCCAGTAGTATAGGAGTCGGGAGCTCCTATAATTCACCCCTCCACTTT. This encodes CASSIGVGSSYNSPLHF. Supplemented by reference TRBV19 and TRBJ1-6, the full variable domain reads DGGITQSPKYLFRKEGQNVTLSCEQNLNHDAMYWYRQDPGQGLRLIYYSQIVNDFQKGDIAEGYSVSREKKESFPLTVTSAQKNPTAFYLCASSIGVGSSYNSPLHFGNGTRLTVT.

The chain joins TRBV6-6 to TRBJ1-6; D uncertain. Trimming removed 5 bases at V and 6 bases at J, with 11 bases between. The CDR3 loop spans 14 amino acids. The germline CDR1 and CDR2 sequences are MNHNY and SVGAGI (reference sequence). The CDR3 DNA is TGTGCCAGCAGTGGGCAGGCCGGTAATTCACCCCTCCACTTT. It encodes CASSGQAGNSPLHF.

The chain carries TRBV2 and TRBJ2-6; 11 bases map to TRBD1. Germline CDR1 SNHLY, CDR2 FYNNEI. This CDR3 comprises 18 residues. Trimming took 7 bases from V and 4 from J; bases not matched to a gene: 12. The CDR3 sequence: CASTAGTGGIGGANVLTF. The CDR3 nucleotides are TGTGCCAGCACCGCGGGGACAGGGGGAATCGGGGGGGCCAACGTCCTGACTTTC.

The CDR3 here is CASRWQGSQGSPEAFF. Written as DNA, the CDR3 is TGTGCCAGTAGGTGGCAGGGGAGTCAAGGTTCGCCAGAAGCTTTCTTT. V usage is TRBV19 and J usage is TRBJ1-1; tentative D call: TRBD1 (6 bases). The CDR3 length is 16 residues. Germline assignment: CDR1 LNHDA and CDR2 SQIVND (reference sequence). V was trimmed by 6 bases and J by 8 bases, leaving 25 bases between them.

The chain employs TRBV19 and TRBJ2-1; 10 bases fit TRBD2. The V gene end was trimmed by 6 bases and the J gene end by 2 bases; junction bases not matched to a gene: 4. This CDR3 contains 15 residues. Germline CDR1 LNHDA, CDR2 SQIVND (reference sequence). The CDR3 spells CASSGLADTYNEQFF. The CDR3 DNA reads TGTGCCAGTAGCGGACTAGCGGATACCTACAATGAGCAGTTCTTC.

The genes are TRBV7-3 and TRBJ1-1; perhaps TRBD1 as D (5 bases). The ends were cut back, 1 base at V and 7 bases at J, with 10 bases in the middle. Per the germline V gene, CDR1 is SGHTA and CDR2 is FQGTGA. The length of the CDR3 is 13 residues. As DNA, the CDR3 is TGTGCCAGCAGCTTAAGGGGCGGTGATGAAGCTTTCTTT. Protein sequence: CASSLRGGDEAFF. Using reference TRBV7-3 and TRBJ1-1 for the parts outside the CDR3, the full variable domain is GAGVSQTPSNKVTEKGKYVELRCDPISGHTALYWYRQSLGQGPEFLIYFQGTGAADDSGLPNDRFFAVRPEGSVSTLKIQRTERGDSAVYLCASSLRGGDEAFFGQGTRLTVV.

The chain joins TRBV5-1 to TRBJ2-7, with D possibly matching TRBD1 (6 bases). CDR1 and CDR2 (germline): SGHRS, YFSETQ. The CDR3 is 12 amino acids. V was trimmed by 3 bases and J by 9 bases, leaving 13 bases between them. CDR3 region: CASSWGQSGQYF. The CDR3 nucleotides are TGCGCCAGCAGCTGGGGACAATCTGGGCAGTACTTC.

The chain uses TRBV5-4 and TRBJ2-2, with 8 bases lining up with TRBD2. Losses at the gene ends were 4 bases for V and 4 bases for J; bases not matched to a gene: 9. Per the germline V gene, CDR1 is SGHNT and CDR2 is YYREEE (reference sequence). This CDR3 is built from 16 residues. CDR3: CASSPRTSRGTGELFF. The CDR3 DNA is TGTGCCAGCAGCCCGAGGACTAGCCGCGGCACCGGGGAGCTGTTTTTT. Drawing the rest from reference TRBV5-4 and TRBJ2-2, the complete variable domain is ETGVTQSPTHLIKTRGQQVTLRCSSQSGHNTVSWYQQALGQGPQFIFQYYREEENGRGNFPPRFSGLQFPNYSSELNVNALELDDSALYLCASSPRTSRGTGELFFGEGSRLTVL.

V is TRBV7-9 and J is TRBJ1-1, with 7 positions matching TRBD1. The CDR3 extends over 12 amino acids. The junction had 4 bases not matched to a gene; V was cut back by 1 base and J by 11 bases. The germline V gene has CDR1 SEHNR and CDR2 FQNEAQ (reference sequence). CDR3 sequence (DNA): TGTGCCAGCAGCTTAGGACAGGGCCAGGCTTTCTTT. Translation: CASSLGQGQAFF.

The chain carries TRBV7-9 and TRBJ1-1; the match to TRBD1 covers 7 bases. From germline, CDR1 is SEHNR and CDR2 FQNEAQ (reference sequence). The CDR3 has 14 residues. V dropped 5 bases and J dropped 1; count of bases not matched to a gene: 4. This CDR3 reads CASSLWTGNTEAFF. CDR3 DNA sequence: TGTGCCAGCAGCCTATGGACAGGGAACACTGAAGCTTTCTTT.

The chain uses TRBV19 and TRBJ1-4; 8 bases match TRBD1. Germline V gene data show CDR1 as LNHDA and CDR2 as SQIVND (reference sequence). Trimming cost V 5 bases and J 4 bases; bases outside gene matches: 9. The CDR3 length is 16 residues. The CDR3 is CASSSRGQADNEKLFF. CDR3 nucleotide sequence: TGTGCCAGTAGTTCAAGGGGACAGGCGGATAATGAAAAACTGTTTTTT.

The chain recombines TRBV6-6 with TRBJ2-2, with 8 positions matching TRBD1. The V gene's germline CDR1 is MNHNY and CDR2 SVGAGI (reference sequence). There are 15 residues in the CDR3. Trimming took 0 bases from V and 8 from J; bases not matched to a gene: 5. This CDR3 is CASSYSGQGKGELFF. The CDR3 coding sequence is TGTGCCAGCAGTTACTCTGGACAGGGAAAAGGGGAGCTGTTTTTT.

The chain joins TRBV5-1 to TRBJ1-5; no firm D call. Germline lookup yields CDR1 SGHRS and CDR2 YFSETQ. CDR3 length equals 17 residues. The germline V and J ends were trimmed by 0 bases and 2 bases, with 15 bases remaining between them. In nucleotides, the CDR3 is TGCGCCAGCAGCTTGGCCCCAGGAGCGGCGGGCAATCAGCCCCAGCATTTT. This translates into CASSLAPGAAGNQPQHF. Full variable domain (rest looked up from reference TRBV5-1 and TRBJ1-5): KAGVTQTPRYLIKTRGQQVTLSCSPISGHRSVSWYQQTPGQGLQFLFEYFSETQRNKGNFPGRFSGRQFSNSRSEMNVSTLELGDSALYLCASSLAPGAAGNQPQHFGDGTRLSIL.

V usage is TRBV6-6 and J usage is TRBJ1-6; D may be TRBD1 (5 bases). CDR3 length equals 15 residues. CDR1 and CDR2 (germline): MNHNY, SVGAGI (reference sequence). V lost 0 bases and J 6 bases, leaving 9 bases between the germline ends. The CDR3 nucleotides read TGTGCCAGCAGTTACTCCGCGCAGGGTAATTCACCCCTCCACTTT. This codes for CASSYSAQGNSPLHF.

The chain has TRBV9 and TRBJ2-3; a weak D match, TRBD2 (6 bases). This CDR3 region has 16 residues. Germline lookup yields CDR1 SGDLS and CDR2 YYNGEE. V dropped 0 bases and J dropped 2 bases, with 13 bases sitting between them. CDR3 sequence reads: CASSVARGSYTDTQYF. The DNA for the CDR3 is TGTGCCAGCAGCGTAGCTCGGGGGTCTTACACAGATACGCAGTATTTT.

The chain has TRBV19 and TRBJ2-3, with D possibly matching TRBD2 (5 bases). The CDR3 runs 16 residues. V gave up 4 bases and J gave up 2 bases, with 16 bases separating them. The germline V gene has CDR1 LNHDA and CDR2 SQIVND (reference sequence). The CDR3 DNA sequence: TGTGCCAGTAGTAACTCGGCCTACGGGAACACAGATACGCAGTATTTT. Translated, it gives CASSNSAYGNTDTQYF.

CDR3 sequence (DNA): TGTGCCACCTCGGGGGGGTCCAGAGGGACGCCCTACGAGCAGTACTTC. Protein: CATSGGSRGTPYEQYF. The chain has TRBV7-9 and TRBJ2-7; TRBD2 aligns across 8 bases. Losses at the gene ends were 10 bases for V and 2 bases for J; bases not matched to a gene: 16. CDR3 size: 16 residues. CDR1 is SEHNR, CDR2 FQNEAQ, per germline (reference sequence). Full variable domain (missing parts from reference TRBV7-9 and TRBJ2-7): DTGVSQNPRHKITKRGQNVTFRCDPISEHNRLYWYRQTLGQGPEFLTYFQNEAQLEKSRLLSDRFSAERPKGSFSTLEIQRTEQGDSAMYLCATSGGSRGTPYEQYFGPGTRLTVT.